This entry lists 27 T cell receptor beta chains sequenced from one sample in a study of blood T cells in healthy people across ages. Through a sample-barcoded 5' primer and a J-beta primer mix, a second PCR was run for 7 to 11 cycles. From the 5' RACE reads, TCRdb called clonotypes with MiXCR, one entry per CDR3 protein. The sample contains 1,300,000 or so distinct CDR3 sequences, roughly 60% of which appear only once. Sequences were obtained from blood. The receptors shown here come from a man between 18 and 29 years old in good health.

V gene TRBV15 combines with J gene TRBJ2-5; maybe TRBD2 (7 bases). Germline loops: CDR1 LNHNV, CDR2 YYDKDF (reference sequence). V lost 0 bases to trimming and J lost 11 bases, with 19 bases between them. The CDR3 length is 15 residues. The CDR3: CATSRERGALREQYF. The CDR3 nucleotides are TGTGCCACCAGCAGAGAACGGGGGGCATTGAGGGAGCAGTACTTC.

The chain recombines TRBV4-2 with TRBJ2-3; TRBD2 aligns across 8 bases. Germline trimming cut 0 bases from V and 12 bases from J; bases unmatched to any gene: 5. Per the germline V gene, CDR1 is LGHNA and CDR2 is YNFKEQ. CDR3 size: 13 residues. CDR3 in amino acids: CASSQDRAGDQYF. The CDR3 nucleotides are TGTGCCAGCAGCCAAGATCGAGCGGGGGACCAGTATTTT.

The V and J genes are TRBV16 and TRBJ2-1; 13 bases fit TRBD2. There are 16 residues in the CDR3. V was clipped by 4 bases and J by 5 bases; unmatched bases: 5. Germline lookup yields CDR1 KGHSY and CDR2 FQNENV. CDR3 sequence reads: CASSRLLAGGNNEQFF. The CDR3, as DNA: TGTGCCAGCAGCCGATTACTAGCGGGAGGGAACAATGAGCAGTTCTTC.

This clonotype was seen only a few times. The rearrangement uses TRBV11-2 and TRBJ2-1; no firm D call. The CDR3 runs 16 residues. Between the trimmed V and J ends, which lost 4 bases and 5 bases, there was a span of 18 bases. Per the germline V gene, CDR1 is SGHAT and CDR2 is FQNNGV. In DNA, the CDR3 is TGTGCCAGCAGCTCAAAGGACCTTCTGGCGCACAATGAGCAGTTCTTC. Its protein is CASSSKDLLAHNEQFF.

This chain joins TRBV30 and TRBJ2-1, with 7 bases fitting TRBD2. Per germline, CDR1 GTSNPN and CDR2 SVGIG (reference sequence). V shed 3 bases, J shed 2 bases, and the junction held 7 bases outside the gene matches. CDR3 length: 15 residues. This CDR3 is CAWSPISGPYNEQFF. DNA for the CDR3: TGTGCCTGGAGCCCCATTAGCGGGCCCTACAATGAGCAGTTCTTC.

V usage is TRBV28 and J usage is TRBJ2-2; 8 nucleotides match TRBD1. The length of the CDR3 is 15 residues. The germline V gene has CDR1 MDHEN and CDR2 SYDVKM. V lost 2 bases, J lost 8 bases, and 7 bases stayed unmatched. The CDR3 loop reads CASSLHQGAMGELFF. The CDR3 bases are TGTGCCAGCAGTTTACATCAGGGGGCTATGGGGGAGCTGTTTTTT.

The rearrangement uses TRBV6-1 and TRBJ2-7, with 7 bases fitting TRBD1. Unmatched junction bases numbered 4, after V lost 2 bases and J lost 0 bases. There are 15 residues in the CDR3. Looked up from germline, CDR1 is MNHNS and CDR2 is SASEGT. This chain's CDR3 is CASSEQGESSYEQYF. The CDR3 bases are TGTGCCAGCAGTGAACAGGGGGAGAGCTCCTACGAGCAGTACTTC.

The chain couples TRBV28 to TRBJ1-6; 8 bases line up with TRBD1. CDR3 length: 19 residues. V trimming: 8 bases; J trimming: 4 bases; junction bases outside the gene matches: 19. Germline values: CDR1 MDHEN, CDR2 SYDVKM. CDR3: CASCGTGQVSTAYNSPLHF. The CDR3 nucleotides are TGTGCCAGCTGCGGGACGGGACAGGTGTCCACTGCTTATAATTCACCCCTCCACTTT. The entire variable domain, with the rest obtained from reference TRBV28 and TRBJ1-6, is as follows: DVKVTQSSRYLVKRTGEKVFLECVQDMDHENMFWYRQDPGLGLRLIYFSYDVKMKEKGDIPEGYSVSREKKERFSLILESASTNQTSMYLCASCGTGQVSTAYNSPLHFGNGTRLTVT.

This chain connects TRBV5-1 to TRBJ2-3, with no clear D. The germline V gene has CDR1 SGHRS and CDR2 YFSETQ. V lost 0 bases and J 3 bases, leaving 11 bases between the germline ends. This CDR3 spans 15 amino acids. The chain's CDR3 is CASSLEPIGTDTQYF. DNA of the CDR3: TGCGCCAGCAGCTTGGAGCCTATCGGGACAGATACGCAGTATTTT.

This clonotype has a handful of counts. The chain links TRBV6-6 to TRBJ2-7; possibly TRBD1 for D (6 bases). In germline, CDR1 is MNHNY, CDR2 SVGAGI (reference sequence). The CDR3 covers 14 residues. V gave up 4 bases and J gave up 4 bases, with 14 bases separating them. The CDR3 nucleotides are TGTGCCAGCAGTTTCGAGTGGGGGCCTTACGAGCAGTACTTC. Residues: CASSFEWGPYEQYF.

This clonotype appeared a few times. The chain joins TRBV6-6 to TRBJ1-2; unclear D gene. The CDR3 extends over 13 amino acids. The V and J ends lost 4 bases and 0 bases respectively, with 6 bases between them. The germline V gene encodes CDR1 MNHNY and CDR2 SVGAGI (reference sequence). The CDR3 is CASSSPPNYGYTF. The CDR3 nucleotides read TGTGCCAGCAGTTCCCCCCCTAACTATGGCTACACCTTC.

The chain joins TRBV7-8 to TRBJ2-1; 10 nucleotides align to TRBD2. J lost 0 bases, V lost 5 bases, and 7 bases had no gene match. In germline, CDR1 is SGHVS, CDR2 FQNEAQ. CDR3 length equals 17 residues. The CDR3 sequence is CASSLTSGDYSYNEQFF. Written as DNA, the CDR3 is TGTGCCAGCAGCCTAACTAGCGGGGACTACTCCTACAATGAGCAGTTCTTC.

Note on this clonotype: This may be a read error, as it is one base from a much larger clone. This chain uses TRBV29-1 with TRBJ2-7; TRBD1 might be the D (5 bases). This CDR3 spans 14 amino acids. Germline V gene data show CDR1 as SQVTM and CDR2 as ANQGSEA. Between the trimmed V and J ends, which lost 3 bases and 7 bases, there was a span of 19 bases. The chain's CDR3 is CSVDLDTLSNEQYF. In DNA, the CDR3 is TGCAGCGTTGATCTGGACACCTTATCCAATGAGCAGTACTTC.

The gene calls are TRBV7-6 and TRBJ2-2; possibly TRBD1 for D (5 bases). Trimming removed 0 bases from V and 6 bases from J, with 17 bases in between. Germline-derived CDR1 and CDR2 are SGHVS and FNYEAQ. The CDR3 is 17 residues long. The CDR3 loop reads CASSLASDQGISGELFF. The CDR3 DNA reads TGTGCCAGCAGCTTAGCGTCGGATCAGGGTATTTCCGGGGAGCTGTTTTTT.

J is TRBJ2-1 and V is TRBV20-1, with D perhaps matching TRBD2 (5 bases). Trimming removed 3 bases at V and 5 bases at J, with 8 bases between. Germline lookup yields CDR1 DFQATT and CDR2 SNEGSKA (reference sequence). The CDR3 is 12 amino acids. The CDR3 coding sequence is TGCAGTGCTAGTACTAGGGACAATGAGCAGTTCTTC. Its protein is CSASTRDNEQFF.

The genes are TRBV6-2 or TRBV6-3 and TRBJ1-5, with 7 bases matching TRBD1. This CDR3 is 14 amino acids long. The V gene's germline CDR1 is MNHEY and CDR2 SVGEGT. V trimming: 5 bases; J trimming: 7 bases; junction bases outside the gene matches: 8. For the CDR3, the DNA is TGTGCCAGCAGTCAAGAGGGGGCAGGACAGCCCCAGCATTTT. Amino acid sequence: CASSQEGAGQPQHF.

The genes are TRBV29-1 and TRBJ1-1; possibly TRBD1 for D (6 bases). CDR1 and CDR2 from the germline V gene are SQVTM and ANQGSEA. CDR3 size: 12 residues. The V end lost 7 bases, the J end lost 2 bases, and 11 bases lay between the germline ends. The CDR3 here is CSASGDNTEAFF. CDR3 DNA sequence: TGCAGCGCATCAGGGGATAACACTGAAGCTTTCTTT. Drawing the rest from reference TRBV29-1 and TRBJ1-1, the complete variable domain is SAVISQKPSRDICQRGTSLTIQCQVDSQVTMMFWYRQQPGQSLTLIATANQGSEATYESGFVIDKFPISRPNLTFSTLTVSNMSPEDSSIYLCSASGDNTEAFFGQGTRLTVV.

J is TRBJ2-4 and V is TRBV12-3 or TRBV12-4, with D hard to call. The J call may not be correct, given that the DNA end is closer to TRBJ2-7. The CDR3 totals 14 residues. CDR3 region: CASSLPQIPYEQYF. The CDR3 DNA reads as TGTGCCAGCAGTTTACCGCAGATCCCCTACGAGCAGTACTTC.

V gene TRBV11-2 combines with J gene TRBJ2-1, with D perhaps matching TRBD2 (6 bases). CDR3 length: 16 amino acids. Trimming removed 0 bases at V and 6 bases at J, with 15 bases between. The germline CDR1 and CDR2 sequences are SGHAT and FQNNGV. The CDR3 DNA reads TGTGCCAGCAGCTTAGATGCGGGCGCGGGGTTCAATGAGCAGTTCTTC. Its protein product is CASSLDAGAGFNEQFF.

The chain links TRBV29-1 to TRBJ1-2; D may be TRBD1 (5 bases). CDR3 size: 14 residues. CDR1 SQVTM and CDR2 ANQGSEA come from the germline V gene. V dropped 2 bases and J dropped 8 bases, with 18 bases sitting between them. CDR3: CSVEIPLGDGGYTF. CDR3 nucleotide sequence: TGCAGCGTTGAAATACCCTTGGGGGATGGGGGCTACACCTTC.

This rearrangement joins TRBV20-1 to TRBJ2-1; TRBD2 matches at 8 bases. V gave up 6 bases and J gave up 3 bases; unmatched junction bases: 7. Germline loops: CDR1 DFQATT, CDR2 SNEGSKA (reference sequence). CDR3 size: 14 residues. The CDR3 loop reads CSALPSGYYNEQFF. CDR3 nucleotides: TGCAGTGCCCTCCCTAGCGGGTACTACAATGAGCAGTTCTTC.

The genes are TRBV4-1 and TRBJ2-7, with D tentatively TRBD2 (6 bases). This CDR3 has 12 residues. Germline V gives CDR1 MGHRA, CDR2 YSYEKL. V was pared by 4 bases and J by 6 bases, with 10 bases between. The CDR3 DNA reads as TGCGCCAGCAGCCCCCTCGGGAGCGAGCAGTACTTC. The encoded protein is CASSPLGSEQYF.

Only a few counts were recorded for this clonotype. The chain is built from TRBV5-1 and TRBJ2-3; a possible D gene is TRBD2 (5 bases). The germline V gene encodes CDR1 SGHRS and CDR2 YFSETQ. The CDR3 totals 15 residues. Trimming took off 0 bases at V and 5 bases at J, with 13 bases between the two ends. The CDR3: CASSLVDLARDTQYF. The CDR3 DNA reads as TGCGCCAGCAGCTTGGTTGATCTAGCCCGAGATACGCAGTATTTT.

The J gene is TRBJ2-1, the V gene TRBV6-2 or TRBV6-3; 11 bases line up with TRBD2. CDR3 length equals 17 residues. From germline, CDR1 is MNHEY and CDR2 SVGEGT. Trimming took 6 bases from V and 6 from J; bases not matched to a gene: 13. CDR3 loop: CASSPLAGGPLSNEQFF. The CDR3 nucleotides are TGTGCCAGCAGCCCCCTAGCGGGGGGCCCTCTTAGCAATGAGCAGTTCTTC.

The chain combines TRBV27 with TRBJ2-3; D is unclear. The CDR3 totals 14 residues. In germline, CDR1 is MNHEY, CDR2 SMNVEV (reference sequence). V shed 6 bases and J shed 5 bases, with 15 bases lying between them. DNA for the CDR3: TGTGCCAGCAGGTCTTCCCAGTGGGTAGATACGCAGTATTTT. Translated, it gives CASRSSQWVDTQYF.

The chain joins TRBV25-1 to TRBJ1-2, with D uncertain. The CDR3 loop spans 13 amino acids. V was cut by 3 bases and J by 3 bases, with 8 bases left in between. The V gene's germline CDR1 is MGHDK and CDR2 SYGVNS. CDR3 loop: CASSDNWDYGYTF. The CDR3 DNA sequence: TGTGCCAGCAGTGACAATTGGGACTATGGCTACACCTTC.

In regard to this clonotype: At one boundary the junction diverges from the germline segment, which might be a read error. The V gene is TRBV28, the J gene TRBJ2-7, with D possibly matching TRBD2 (5 bases). Germline lookup yields CDR1 MDHEN and CDR2 SYDVKM. The CDR3 totals 13 residues. The CDR3 sequence is CTSRPGVSYEQYF. Written as DNA, the CDR3 is TGTACCAGCAGGCCCGGGGTATCCTACGAGCAGTACTTC.